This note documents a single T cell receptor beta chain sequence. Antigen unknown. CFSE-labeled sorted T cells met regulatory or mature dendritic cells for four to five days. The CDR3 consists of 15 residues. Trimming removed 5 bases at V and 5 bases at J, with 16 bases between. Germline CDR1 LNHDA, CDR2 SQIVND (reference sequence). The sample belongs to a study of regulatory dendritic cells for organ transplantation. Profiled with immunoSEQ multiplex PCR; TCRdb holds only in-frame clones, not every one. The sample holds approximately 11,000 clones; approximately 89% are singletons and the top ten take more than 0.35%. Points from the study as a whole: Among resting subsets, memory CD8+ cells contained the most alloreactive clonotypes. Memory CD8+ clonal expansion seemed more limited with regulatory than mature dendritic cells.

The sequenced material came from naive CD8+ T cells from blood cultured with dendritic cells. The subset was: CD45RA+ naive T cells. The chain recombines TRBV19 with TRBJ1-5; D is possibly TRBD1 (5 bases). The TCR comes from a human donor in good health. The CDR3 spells CASSSNRGWDQPQHF. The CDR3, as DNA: TGTGCCAGTAGTTCCAATCGGGGCTGGGATCAGCCCCAGCATTTT.